This T cell receptor (beta chain) appears in the sequencing data of a study of shared clonotypes between healthy human individuals. This clone was detected a few times. This CDR3 is also generated by other DNA sequences in the sample. There are 16 residues in the CDR3. CDR1 LGHNA and CDR2 YSLEER come from the germline V gene. Deletions cut 0 bases from V and 0 bases from J, with 6 bases between. Generated by immunoSEQ multiplex PCR, the TCRdb table keeps only in-frame clones and is missing some. Of around 500,000 clones listed, roughly 77% were seen once; the top ten hold around 14%. The sequencing input was PBMCs. The clonotype was recovered from a woman aged 40-49 years in good health. Some clones in this sample may be carry-over from other donors' samples. The genes are TRBV4-3 and TRBJ2-6; D uncertain. In nucleotides, the CDR3 is TGCGCCAGCAGCCAAGAGGTGGGCTCTGGGGCCAACGTCCTGACTTTC. Amino acids: CASSQEVGSGANVLTF.